Sequencing of this TCR beta chain was carried out in a study of neoadjuvant anti-PD-1 for oral cavity cancer. These oral cavity squamous cell carcinomas were HPV-negative and locally advanced. Produced via immunoSEQ multiplex PCR; TCRdb's table is partial and in-frame only. This table has roughly 67,000 clones, approximately 82% appearing once. The germline CDR1 and CDR2 sequences are MGHRA and YSYEKL. The CDR3 consists of 15 residues. V dropped 2 bases and J dropped 0 bases, with 8 bases sitting between them. This clonotype was obtained from a person aged 35 to 85 with oral cavity squamous cell carcinoma. Source: PBMCs, taken before nivolumab (anti-PD-1) treatment. The V gene is TRBV4-1, the J gene TRBJ1-5; no clear D. The CDR3 region has the DNA TGCGCCAGCAGCCAAAACGGGCTTAGCAATCAGCCCCAGCATTTT. This translates into CASSQNGLSNQPQHF.